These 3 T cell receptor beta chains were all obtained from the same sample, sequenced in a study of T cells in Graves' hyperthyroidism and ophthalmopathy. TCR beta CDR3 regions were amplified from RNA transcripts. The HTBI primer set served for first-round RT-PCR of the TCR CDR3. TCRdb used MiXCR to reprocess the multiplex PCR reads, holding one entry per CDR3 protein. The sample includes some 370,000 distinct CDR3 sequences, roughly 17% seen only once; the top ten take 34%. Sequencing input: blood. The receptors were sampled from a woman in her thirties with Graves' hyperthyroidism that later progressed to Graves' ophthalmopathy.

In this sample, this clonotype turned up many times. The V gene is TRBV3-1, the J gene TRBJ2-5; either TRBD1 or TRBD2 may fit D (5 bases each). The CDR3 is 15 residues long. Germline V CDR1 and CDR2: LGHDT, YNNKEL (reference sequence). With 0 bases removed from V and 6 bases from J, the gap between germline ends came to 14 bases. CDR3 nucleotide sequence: TGTGCCAGCAGCCAAGATACGAGGGGTAGGAAGACCCAGTACTTC. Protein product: CASSQDTRGRKTQYF.

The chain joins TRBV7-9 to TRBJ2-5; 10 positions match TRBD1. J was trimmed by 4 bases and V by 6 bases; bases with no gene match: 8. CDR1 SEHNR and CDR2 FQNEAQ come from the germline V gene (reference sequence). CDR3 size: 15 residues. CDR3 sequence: CASSSGQGEGETQYF. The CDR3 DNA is TGTGCCAGCAGTTCCGGACAGGGGGAAGGAGAGACCCAGTACTTC.

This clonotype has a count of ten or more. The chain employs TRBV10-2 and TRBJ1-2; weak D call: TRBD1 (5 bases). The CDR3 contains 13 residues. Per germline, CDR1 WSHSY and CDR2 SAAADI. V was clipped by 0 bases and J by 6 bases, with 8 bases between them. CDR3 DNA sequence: TGCGCCAGCAGTGAGTCCTCAGGGAATGGCTACACCTTC. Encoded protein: CASSESSGNGYTF.